One and the same sample provided the 10 T cell receptor beta chains below, sequenced in a study of blood T cell repertoires in COVID-19. Clones were sequenced by immunoSEQ multiplex PCR, and TCRdb holds only the in-frame ones, with some missing. This sample has some 110,000 clones, with around 84% found just once. Sequenced: peripheral blood. The receptor set was obtained from a man in his sixties with acute or convalescent COVID-19.

V and J are TRBV25-1 and TRBJ1-2; D gene uncertain. V was trimmed by 4 bases and J by 6 bases, leaving 12 bases between them. CDR3 length: 13 residues. Germline CDR1 MGHDK, CDR2 SYGVNS. The DNA for the CDR3 is TGTGCCAGCAGTGGTATTAGGAGGGATGGCTACACCTTC. Translated, it gives CASSGIRRDGYTF.

This chain links TRBV11-2 with TRBJ1-1; maybe TRBD1 (6 bases). CDR3 length: 14 residues. Germline values: CDR1 SGHAT, CDR2 FQNNGV. V lost 0 bases to trimming and J lost 8 bases, with 13 bases between them. The CDR3: CASSLDLGQLEAFF. The CDR3 coding sequence is TGTGCCAGCAGCTTAGATCTGGGACAACTCGAAGCTTTCTTT.

As DNA, the CDR3 is TGTGCCAGCAGTCCCAGGGCCACTGAAGCTTTCTTT. It encodes CASSPRATEAFF. This chain uses TRBV28 with TRBJ1-1; possibly TRBD1 for D (5 bases). The CDR3 covers 12 residues. From germline, CDR1 is MDHEN and CDR2 SYDVKM. V was pared by 5 bases and J by 4 bases, with 8 bases between. Combining the CDR3 with reference TRBV28 and TRBJ1-1 gives the whole variable domain DVKVTQSSRYLVKRTGEKVFLECVQDMDHENMFWYRQDPGLGLRLIYFSYDVKMKEKGDIPEGYSVSREKKERFSLILESASTNQTSMYLCASSPRATEAFFGQGTRLTVV.

This chain links TRBV27 with TRBJ2-1; TRBD2 agrees at 13 bases. J was trimmed by 0 bases and V by 5 bases; bases with no gene match: 10. Germline V gene sequence: CDR1 MNHEY, CDR2 SMNVEV (reference sequence). The CDR3 length is 19 residues. The CDR3 here is CASSPPGLAGLSSYNEQFF. The CDR3 DNA follows: TGTGCCAGCAGTCCGCCGGGACTAGCGGGACTTAGCTCCTACAATGAGCAGTTCTTC.

The chain recombines TRBV18 with TRBJ1-1, with a possible D match to TRBD1 (5 bases). The CDR3 contains 13 residues. V lost 5 bases and J 2 bases, leaving 9 bases between the germline ends. The germline V gene encodes CDR1 KGHSH and CDR2 LQKENI. CDR3 sequence: CASSSDSNTEAFF. CDR3 DNA: TGTGCCAGCTCATCTGACAGCAACACTGAAGCTTTCTTT.

This clone was detected a few times. This chain joins TRBV24-1 and TRBJ2-2; 9 nucleotides match TRBD1. The CDR3 is 16 residues long. CDR1 is KGHDR and CDR2 is SFDVKD in the germline V gene. V lost 6 bases to trimming and J lost 4 bases; unmatched junction nucleotides: 8. CDR3 sequence reads: CATSYGGTGPTGELFF. The CDR3 DNA is TGTGCCACCAGTTACGGTGGGACAGGGCCCACCGGGGAGCTGTTTTTT.

The chain joins TRBV12-5 to TRBJ1-5; D gene ambiguous. The CDR3 totals 16 residues. V lost 2 bases and J 5 bases, leaving 16 bases between the germline ends. Germline values: CDR1 LGHNT, CDR2 FRNRAP. The chain's CDR3 is CASGLTIDRGDQPQHF. DNA for the CDR3: TGTGCTAGTGGTTTGACTATTGACCGGGGAGATCAGCCCCAGCATTTT.

The V and J genes are TRBV10-3 and TRBJ2-5; D may be TRBD2 (5 bases). Trimming removed 3 bases from V and 1 base from J, with 12 bases in between. This CDR3 is 15 amino acids long. Germline CDR1 reads ENHRY; CDR2 reads SYGVKD. Here the CDR3 DNA reads TGTGCCATCAGTGACTCCGGGATTTTCCAAGAGACCCAGTACTTC. Translating gives CAISDSGIFQETQYF.

For the CDR3, the DNA is TGTGCCAGCAGCTGGGGAGACAGGGAGACAGGTGAAGCTTTCTTT. Its protein is CASSWGDRETGEAFF. This chain connects TRBV7-2 to TRBJ1-1; 7 bases align to TRBD1. Trimming at V came to 4 bases and at J to 7 bases, leaving 12 bases not matched to a gene. CDR3 size: 15 residues. CDR1 is SGHTA, CDR2 FQGNSA, per germline.

This clone appeared a few times. V gene TRBV7-8 combines with J gene TRBJ1-1; possibly TRBD1 for D (5 bases). Deletions cut 3 bases from V and 5 bases from J, with 13 bases between. The CDR3 has 14 amino acids. CDR1 and CDR2 from the germline V gene are SGHVS and FQNEAQ. CDR3 amino acids: CASSLGGAETEAFF. DNA of the CDR3: TGTGCCAGCAGCTTGGGAGGGGCTGAGACTGAAGCTTTCTTT.